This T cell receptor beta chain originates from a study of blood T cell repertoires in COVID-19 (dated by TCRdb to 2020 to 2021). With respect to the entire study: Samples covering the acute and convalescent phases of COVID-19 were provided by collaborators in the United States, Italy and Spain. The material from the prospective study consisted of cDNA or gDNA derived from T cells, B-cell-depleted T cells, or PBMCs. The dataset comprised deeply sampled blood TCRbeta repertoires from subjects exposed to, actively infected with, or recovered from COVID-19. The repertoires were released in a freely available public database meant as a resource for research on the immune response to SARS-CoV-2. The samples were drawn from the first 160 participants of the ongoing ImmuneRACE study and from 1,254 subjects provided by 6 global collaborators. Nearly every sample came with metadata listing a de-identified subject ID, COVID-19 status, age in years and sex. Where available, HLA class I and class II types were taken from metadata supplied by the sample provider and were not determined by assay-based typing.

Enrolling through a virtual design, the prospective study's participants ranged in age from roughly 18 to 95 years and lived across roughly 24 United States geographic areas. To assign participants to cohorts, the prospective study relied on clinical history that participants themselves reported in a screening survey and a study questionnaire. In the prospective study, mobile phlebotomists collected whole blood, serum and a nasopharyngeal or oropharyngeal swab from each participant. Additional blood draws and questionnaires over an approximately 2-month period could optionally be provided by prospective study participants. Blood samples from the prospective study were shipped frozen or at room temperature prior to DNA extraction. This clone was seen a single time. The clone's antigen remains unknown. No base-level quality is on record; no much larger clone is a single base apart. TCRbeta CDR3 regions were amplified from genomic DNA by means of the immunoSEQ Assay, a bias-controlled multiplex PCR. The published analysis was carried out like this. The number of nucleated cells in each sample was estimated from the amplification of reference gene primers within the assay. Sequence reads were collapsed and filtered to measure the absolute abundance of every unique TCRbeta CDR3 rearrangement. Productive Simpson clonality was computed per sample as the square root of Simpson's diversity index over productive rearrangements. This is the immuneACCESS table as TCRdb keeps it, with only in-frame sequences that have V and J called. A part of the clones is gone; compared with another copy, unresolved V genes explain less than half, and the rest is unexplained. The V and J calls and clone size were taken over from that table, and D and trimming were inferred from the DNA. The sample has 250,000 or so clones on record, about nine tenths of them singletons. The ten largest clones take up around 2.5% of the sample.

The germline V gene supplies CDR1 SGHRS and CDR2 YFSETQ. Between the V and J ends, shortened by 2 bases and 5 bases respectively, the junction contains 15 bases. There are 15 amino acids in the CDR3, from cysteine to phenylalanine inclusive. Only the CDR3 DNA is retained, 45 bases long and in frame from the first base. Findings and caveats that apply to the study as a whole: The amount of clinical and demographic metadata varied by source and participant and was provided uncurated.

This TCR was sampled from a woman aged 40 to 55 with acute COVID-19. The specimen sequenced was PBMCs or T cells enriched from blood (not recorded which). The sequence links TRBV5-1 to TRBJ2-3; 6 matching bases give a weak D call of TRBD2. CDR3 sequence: CASSFTGEGVDTQYF. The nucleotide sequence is TGCGCCAGCAGCTTCACGGGGGAAGGAGTAGATACGCAGTATTTT.